This TCR beta chain stems from a study of response to subunit inactivated influenza vaccine. One entry per CDR3 protein results from TCRdb running MiXCR on the RT-PCR reads. The sample includes roughly 540,000 distinct CDR3 sequences, under 30% of them seen just once. This clonotype was counted between two and nine times. CDR1 is SGHVS and CDR2 is FQNEAQ in the germline V gene. This CDR3 contains 17 residues. V was clipped by 5 bases and J by 0 bases; unmatched bases: 12. In addition, the sample was reused for a study of T cells expressing NK-cell markers. Per that paper: UMIs accompanied the 5'RACE template switching by which TCR beta cDNA was made.

Source: CD4+ T cells sorted from PBMCs, taken about 13 days after vaccination. The rearrangement uses TRBV7-8 and TRBJ2-7; TRBD1 matches at 8 bases. This receptor was identified in a man over 45 who received an inactivated influenza vaccine. DNA for the CDR3: TGTGCCAGCAGCCCTAGGACCCCCGGACAGGGCTCCTACGAGCAGTACTTC. Its translation is CASSPRTPGQGSYEQYF. Looking up the rest from reference TRBV7-8 and TRBJ2-7 gives the full variable domain: GAGVSQSPRYKVAKRGQDVALRCDPISGHVSLFWYQQALGQGPEFLTYFQNEAQLDKSGLPSDRFFAERPEGSVSTLKIQRTQQEDSAVYLCASSPRTPGQGSYEQYFGPGTRLTVT.